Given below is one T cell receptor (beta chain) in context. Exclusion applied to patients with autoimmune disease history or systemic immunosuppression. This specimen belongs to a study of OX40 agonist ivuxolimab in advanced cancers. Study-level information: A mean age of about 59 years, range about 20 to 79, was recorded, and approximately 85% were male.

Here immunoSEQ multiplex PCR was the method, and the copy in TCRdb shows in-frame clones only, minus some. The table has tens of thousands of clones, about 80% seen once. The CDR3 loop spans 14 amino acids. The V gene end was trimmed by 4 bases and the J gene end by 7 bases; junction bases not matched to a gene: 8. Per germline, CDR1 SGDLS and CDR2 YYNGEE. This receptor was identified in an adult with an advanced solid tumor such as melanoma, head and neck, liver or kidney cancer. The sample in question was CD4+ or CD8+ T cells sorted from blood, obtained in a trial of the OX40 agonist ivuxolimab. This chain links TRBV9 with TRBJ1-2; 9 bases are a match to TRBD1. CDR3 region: CASSPPGQGFGYTF. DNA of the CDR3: TGTGCCAGCAGCCCCCCGGGACAGGGCTTTGGCTACACCTTC.